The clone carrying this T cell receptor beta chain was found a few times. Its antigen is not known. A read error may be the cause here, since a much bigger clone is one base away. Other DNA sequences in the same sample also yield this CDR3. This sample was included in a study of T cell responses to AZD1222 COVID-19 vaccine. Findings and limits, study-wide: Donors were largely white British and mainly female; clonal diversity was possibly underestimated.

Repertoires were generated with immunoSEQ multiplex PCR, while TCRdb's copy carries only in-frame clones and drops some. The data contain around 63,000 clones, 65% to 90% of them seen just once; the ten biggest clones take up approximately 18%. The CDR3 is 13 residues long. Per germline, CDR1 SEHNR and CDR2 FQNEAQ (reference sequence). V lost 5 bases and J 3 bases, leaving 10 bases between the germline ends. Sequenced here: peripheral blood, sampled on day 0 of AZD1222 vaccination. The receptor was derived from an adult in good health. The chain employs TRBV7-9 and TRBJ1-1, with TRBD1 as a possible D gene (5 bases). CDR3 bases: TGTGCCAGCAGCCCAACGGGGGACACTGAAGCTTTCTTT. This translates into CASSPTGDTEAFF.